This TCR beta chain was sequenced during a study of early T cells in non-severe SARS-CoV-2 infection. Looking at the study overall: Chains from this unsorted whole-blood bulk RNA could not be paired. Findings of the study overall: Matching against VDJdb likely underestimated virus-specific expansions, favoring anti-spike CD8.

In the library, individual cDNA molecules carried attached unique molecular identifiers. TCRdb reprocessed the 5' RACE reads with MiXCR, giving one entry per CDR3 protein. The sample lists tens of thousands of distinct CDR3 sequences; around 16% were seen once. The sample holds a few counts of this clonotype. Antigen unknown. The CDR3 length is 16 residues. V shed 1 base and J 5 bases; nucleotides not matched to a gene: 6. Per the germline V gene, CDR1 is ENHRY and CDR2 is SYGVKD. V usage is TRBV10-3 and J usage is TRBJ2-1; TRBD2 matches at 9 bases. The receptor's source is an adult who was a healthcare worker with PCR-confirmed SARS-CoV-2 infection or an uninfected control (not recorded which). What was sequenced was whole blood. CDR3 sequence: CAISEWGTSRDNEQFF. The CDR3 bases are TGTGCCATCAGTGAGTGGGGGACTAGCCGTGACAATGAGCAGTTCTTC.